This T cell receptor beta chain was recovered during a study of blood T cell repertoires in COVID-19. Study in general: Samples taken during acute and convalescent COVID-19 were collected in the United States, Italy and Spain. In each case, the material was cDNA or gDNA derived from T cells, B-cell-depleted T cells, or PBMCs.

This clone appeared once. How the authors handled the data: Amplified reference gene primers provided the basis for estimating nucleated cell counts. Assay: immunoSEQ multiplex PCR; the TCRdb copy retains only in-frame clones and omits some. For V, J and clone size, that table is used; D and trimming come from the DNA. The sample holds about 340,000 clones, about 89% seen once. Patients of the Seattle cohort, enrolled during active infection, were followed longitudinally. Looked up from germline, CDR1 is SGHVS and CDR2 is FNYEAQ. The V end was cut by 2 bases, the J end by 5 bases, with 12 bases between. CDR3 length: 14 amino acids.

The receptor's source is a woman between 45 and 60 years old with COVID-19, enrolled during active disease. Specimen: peripheral blood. The chain joins TRBV7-6 to TRBJ2-5; no clear D. This chain's CDR3 is CASSLYYDSETQYF. DNA of the CDR3: TGTGCCAGCAGCTTATATTATGACTCTGAGACCCAGTACTTC.